The present TCR beta chain was sequenced within a study of blood T cells in healthy people across ages. V was pared by 8 bases and J by 4 bases, with 13 bases of the junction left unmatched. The CDR3 has 15 residues. Germline V lookup: CDR1 MNHNY, CDR2 SVGAGI (reference sequence). A second PCR of about 7 to 11 cycles used a sample-barcoded 5' primer and a J-beta primer mix. Each CDR3 protein gets one entry after TCRdb re-called the 5' RACE reads with MiXCR. In the table there are 800,000 to 950,000 distinct CDR3 sequences, about 44% of which are singletons. Sequencing was done on a sample of blood. The source of this sequence is a man younger than 40 in good health. The gene calls are TRBV6-6 and TRBJ1-2; 7 bases align to TRBD1. In DNA, the CDR3 is TGTGCCAGCGGGGACAGAGGCTATAAGGTCTATGGCTACACCTTC. It yields the protein CASGDRGYKVYGYTF.